Each of the 26 T cell receptor beta chains below was sequenced from the same sample in a study of blood T cell repertoires in COVID-19. TCRdb's copy holds only in-frame clones and misses some; the assay was immunoSEQ multiplex PCR. The sample lists 300,000 to 400,000 clones; approximately 86% were seen once. The sample consisted of peripheral blood. The receptors originated from a human donor in a cohort sampled during active COVID-19.

The V and J genes are TRBV21-1 and TRBJ1-4; TRBD1 is the table's D call, not checked against the DNA. TRBV21-1 is listed as a pseudogene. The CDR3 has 15 residues. Here the CDR3 reads CASSRLRQVGEKLFF. CDR3 in DNA: TGTGCCAGCAGCCGATTAAGACAGGTTGGAGAAAAACTGTTTTTT.

This chain joins TRBV5-1 and TRBJ2-7; D unclear. Germline CDR1 reads SGHRS; CDR2 reads YFSETQ. The V and J ends lost 4 bases and 0 bases respectively, with 5 bases between them. This CDR3 has 12 residues. The CDR3 sequence: CASSPNSYEQYF. For the CDR3, the DNA is TGCGCCAGCAGCCCCAACTCCTACGAGCAGTACTTC.

The chain uses TRBV6-6 and TRBJ1-5; possibly TRBD1 for D (5 bases). Germline CDR1 reads MNHNY; CDR2 reads SVGAGI (reference sequence). CDR3 length: 17 residues. The V end lost 5 bases, the J end lost 3 bases, and 20 bases lay between the germline ends. The CDR3 coding sequence is TGTGCCAGCAGTCTCTCGGCGGGACGGAAAATCAATCAGCCCCAGCATTTT. Its translation is CASSLSAGRKINQPQHF.

The chain carries TRBV28 and TRBJ2-7; D is uncertain. CDR3 length: 15 residues. The ends were cut back, 4 bases at V and 5 bases at J, with 18 bases in the middle. Germline V CDR1 and CDR2: MDHEN, SYDVKM. Here the CDR3 reads CASSSQAKFVDEQYF. In nucleotides, the CDR3 is TGTGCCAGCAGTTCGCAGGCCAAGTTCGTCGACGAGCAGTACTTC.

The chain has TRBV28 and TRBJ1-2; TRBD1 is a possible D gene (6 bases). The CDR3 sequence is 14 residues long. CDR1 MDHEN and CDR2 SYDVKM come from the germline V gene. Trimming cost V 4 bases and J 3 bases, with 12 bases left between them. The CDR3 here is CASSYPGTYYGYTF. The CDR3 DNA reads TGTGCCAGCAGTTACCCCGGGACATACTATGGCTACACCTTC.

This rearrangement joins TRBV5-1 to TRBJ2-1; TRBD1 matches 8 bases. Germline-derived CDR1 and CDR2 are SGHRS and YFSETQ. The length of the CDR3 is 14 residues. Germline trimming cut 4 bases from V and 5 bases from J; bases unmatched to any gene: 5. The CDR3 bases are TGCGCCAGCAGCACCCCGGGACAGGACAATGAGCAGTTCTTC. This gives the protein CASSTPGQDNEQFF.

This chain uses TRBV9 with TRBJ2-5; 9 bases line up with TRBD2. J gave up 5 bases and V 0 bases, and 5 bases lay outside the gene matches. The CDR3 is made up of 15 amino acids. Germline V lookup: CDR1 SGDLS, CDR2 YYNGEE. CDR3 residues: CASSVATSGWETQYF. CDR3 DNA: TGTGCCAGCAGCGTAGCGACTAGCGGTTGGGAGACCCAGTACTTC. Based on the CDR3 plus reference TRBV9 and TRBJ2-5, the full variable domain is DSGVTQTPKHLITATGQRVTLRCSPRSGDLSVYWYQQSLDQGLQFLIQYYNGEERAKGNILERFSAQQFPDLHSELNLSSLELGDSALYFCASSVATSGWETQYFGPGTRLLVL.

The chain joins TRBV6-1 to TRBJ1-6, with TRBD1 matching 7 bases. Germline V gene lookup returns CDR1 MNHNS and CDR2 SASEGT. The CDR3 runs to 15 residues. Unmatched junction bases numbered 5, after V lost 2 bases and J lost 7 bases. The CDR3 DNA is TGTGCCAGCAGTGAACGTGACAGGGAAAATTCACCCCTCCACTTT. This encodes CASSERDRENSPLHF.

This clone showed up just once. The chain combines TRBV7-9 with TRBJ1-6; 7 bases match TRBD1. Germline loops: CDR1 SEHNR, CDR2 FQNEAQ (reference sequence). The CDR3 runs to 14 residues. J gave up 7 bases and V 3 bases, and 3 bases lay outside the gene matches. CDR3 DNA: TGTGCCAGCAGCTTGACAGGGTTCAATTCACCCCTCCACTTT. Its translation: CASSLTGFNSPLHF.

J is TRBJ2-1 and V is TRBV18, with 8 bases fitting TRBD2. Trimming cost V 0 bases and J 5 bases; bases outside gene matches: 6. Germline V gives CDR1 KGHSH, CDR2 LQKENI. This CDR3 region has 16 residues. CDR3 DNA: TGTGCCAGCTCACCACCGGTACGGGGGGGTCACAATGAGCAGTTCTTC. It is translated as CASSPPVRGGHNEQFF.

This clone was recorded only once. The chain is built from TRBV6-5 and TRBJ2-7, with a weak D call TRBD1 (5 bases). The CDR3 covers 15 residues. Trimming removed 0 bases at V and 3 bases at J, with 12 bases between. The germline CDR1 and CDR2 sequences are MNHEY and SVGAGI. CDR3 sequence (DNA): TGTGCCAGCAGTTACTCGATAGGGGCGAGCTACGAGCAGTACTTC. It codes for CASSYSIGASYEQYF.

The V and J genes are TRBV6-5 and TRBJ1-6; tentative D call: TRBD1 (5 bases). V lost 7 bases and J 8 bases, leaving 15 bases between the germline ends. The CDR3 extends over 14 amino acids. Germline V gene sequence: CDR1 MNHEY, CDR2 SVGAGI. CDR3 sequence reads: CASNHVGLDSPLHF. DNA of the CDR3: TGTGCCAGCAACCACGTGGGGCTGGATTCACCCCTCCACTTT.

The chain links TRBV4-1 to TRBJ1-2; TRBD1 matches at 10 bases. There are 16 residues in the CDR3. Germline V gene data show CDR1 as MGHRA and CDR2 as YSYEKL. The junction had 8 bases not matched to a gene; V was cut back by 2 bases and J by 5 bases. Here the CDR3 reads CASSQPGQGRKYGYTF. The DNA of the CDR3 is TGCGCCAGCAGCCAACCGGGACAGGGGAGAAAATATGGCTACACCTTC.

The gene calls are TRBV5-1 and TRBJ2-5; tentative D call: TRBD1 (6 bases). Germline V gene data show CDR1 as SGHRS and CDR2 as YFSETQ. This CDR3 has 13 amino acids. The V and J ends lost 3 bases and 2 bases respectively, with 8 bases between them. Here the CDR3 DNA reads TGCGCCAGCAGCTGGGACATTCAAGAGACCCAGTACTTC. Amino acid sequence: CASSWDIQETQYF.

In DNA form, the CDR3 reads TGTGCCAGTAGTATCACCGGGACAGGGACCTATGGCTACACCTTC. Its protein product is CASSITGTGTYGYTF. The chain links TRBV19 to TRBJ1-2; 9 bases fit TRBD1. J lost 4 bases, V lost 3 bases, and 6 bases had no gene match. CDR1 is LNHDA, CDR2 SQIVND, per germline (reference sequence). This CDR3 is 15 amino acids long. The full variable domain, rest sourced from reference TRBV19 and TRBJ1-2, is DGGITQSPKYLFRKEGQNVTLSCEQNLNHDAMYWYRQDPGQGLRLIYYSQIVNDFQKGDIAEGYSVSREKKESFPLTVTSAQKNPTAFYLCASSITGTGTYGYTFGSGTRLTVV.

The rearrangement uses TRBV30 and TRBJ2-7; D may be TRBD1 (7 bases). The CDR3 loop spans 14 amino acids. Trimming stripped 0 bases from V and 7 bases from J, with 16 bases between. CDR1 is GTSNPN, CDR2 SVGIG, per germline (reference sequence). CDR3 sequence reads: CAWSVGLRGDEQYF. The CDR3 DNA reads as TGTGCCTGGAGTGTAGGGCTCAGGGGGGATGAGCAGTACTTC.

The chain is built from TRBV11-2 and TRBJ2-5; D perhaps matches TRBD2 (6 bases). The germline V gene encodes CDR1 SGHAT and CDR2 FQNNGV. The ends were cut back, 5 bases at V and 3 bases at J, with 16 bases in the middle. There are 15 residues in the CDR3. As DNA, the CDR3 is TGTGCCAGCAGCCCTCTGGGGGGTGGGGAAGAGACCCAGTACTTC. Amino acid sequence: CASSPLGGGEETQYF.

This chain joins TRBV4-1 and TRBJ2-7, with 7 nucleotides matching TRBD2. The CDR3 spans 16 residues. Germline V lookup: CDR1 MGHRA, CDR2 YSYEKL. The V segment lost 1 base and the J segment 2 bases; nucleotides outside the gene matches: 8. The DNA of the CDR3 is TGCGCCAGCAGCCAAGTAGCGGGCGGTCCAACCTACGAGCAGTACTTC. Its translation: CASSQVAGGPTYEQYF.

The rearrangement joins TRBV13 to TRBJ1-2; TRBD1 matches 9 bases. With 7 bases clipped from V and 5 bases from J, the junction kept 8 bases outside the gene matches. This CDR3 is built from 14 residues. Germline CDR1 is PRHDT and CDR2 is FYEKMQ (reference sequence). As DNA, the CDR3 is TGTGCCAGCAACTTCGACAGGGGGGAGTATGGCTACACCTTC. Its translation: CASNFDRGEYGYTF.

The chain recombines TRBV7-3 with TRBJ2-1, with 8 positions matching TRBD2. Germline trimming cut 3 bases from V and 7 bases from J; bases unmatched to any gene: 8. CDR3 length: 15 residues. Per germline, CDR1 SGHTA and CDR2 FQGTGA. The CDR3 DNA reads as TGTGCCAGCAGCTTGACCGGGGTAGCGGGGAATGAGCAGTTCTTC. This encodes CASSLTGVAGNEQFF.

The V gene is TRBV7-2, the J gene TRBJ1-5; D is undetermined. With 2 bases removed from V and 7 bases from J, the gap between germline ends came to 15 bases. The CDR3 runs 15 residues. The germline V gene encodes CDR1 SGHTA and CDR2 FQGNSA. CDR3 nucleotides: TGTGCCAGCAGCTTATTCGAGGGAATGGGGCAGCCCCAGCATTTT. Translating gives CASSLFEGMGQPQHF.

The rearrangement uses TRBV5-6 and TRBJ1-2; TRBD1 aligns across 7 bases. Per germline, CDR1 SGHDT and CDR2 YYEEEE. Trimming took 0 bases from V and 3 from J; bases not matched to a gene: 14. The CDR3 runs to 18 residues. CDR3 in DNA: TGTGCCAGCAGCTTGGTCCGGGACAGAAGCAACGAGGACTATGGCTACACCTTC. It specifies CASSLVRDRSNEDYGYTF.

This chain connects TRBV4-2 to TRBJ1-3, with D uncertain. The CDR3 sequence is 12 residues long. Trimming removed 7 bases at V and 10 bases at J, with 14 bases between. The germline V gene encodes CDR1 LGHNA and CDR2 YNFKEQ. CDR3 DNA: TGTGCCAGCACGGCTCAGCTAGGAACCATATATTTT. It translates to CASTAQLGTIYF.

V gene TRBV7-9 combines with J gene TRBJ2-3; 7 nucleotides align to TRBD1. The ends lost 1 base at V and 2 bases at J; junction bases unmatched: 6. CDR1 and CDR2 from the germline V gene are SEHNR and FQNEAQ (reference sequence). The length of the CDR3 is 16 residues. DNA for the CDR3: TGTGCCAGCAGCTTAGAACAGGGGCTATTCACAGATACGCAGTATTTT. It translates to CASSLEQGLFTDTQYF.

A few counts support this clone. The J gene is TRBJ2-5, the V gene TRBV4-1; 10 bases agree with TRBD1. With V trimmed by 4 bases and J by 1 base, 12 bases remained unmatched. The CDR3 runs to 18 residues. Germline V gene lookup returns CDR1 MGHRA and CDR2 YSYEKL. CDR3 sequence (DNA): TGCGCCAGCAGCCTAAAAATGGCCGGGACAGGGGCCCAAGAGACCCAGTACTTC. Translated: CASSLKMAGTGAQETQYF.

The rearrangement joins TRBV29-1 to TRBJ1-4; D unclear. Germline V CDR1 and CDR2: SQVTM, ANQGSEA. Trimming left V 2 bases short and J 8 bases short, with 6 bases between. The CDR3 has 11 residues. The CDR3 nucleotides are TGCAGCGTTGAATCCTCGGAAAAACTGTTTTTT. Encoded protein: CSVESSEKLFF.